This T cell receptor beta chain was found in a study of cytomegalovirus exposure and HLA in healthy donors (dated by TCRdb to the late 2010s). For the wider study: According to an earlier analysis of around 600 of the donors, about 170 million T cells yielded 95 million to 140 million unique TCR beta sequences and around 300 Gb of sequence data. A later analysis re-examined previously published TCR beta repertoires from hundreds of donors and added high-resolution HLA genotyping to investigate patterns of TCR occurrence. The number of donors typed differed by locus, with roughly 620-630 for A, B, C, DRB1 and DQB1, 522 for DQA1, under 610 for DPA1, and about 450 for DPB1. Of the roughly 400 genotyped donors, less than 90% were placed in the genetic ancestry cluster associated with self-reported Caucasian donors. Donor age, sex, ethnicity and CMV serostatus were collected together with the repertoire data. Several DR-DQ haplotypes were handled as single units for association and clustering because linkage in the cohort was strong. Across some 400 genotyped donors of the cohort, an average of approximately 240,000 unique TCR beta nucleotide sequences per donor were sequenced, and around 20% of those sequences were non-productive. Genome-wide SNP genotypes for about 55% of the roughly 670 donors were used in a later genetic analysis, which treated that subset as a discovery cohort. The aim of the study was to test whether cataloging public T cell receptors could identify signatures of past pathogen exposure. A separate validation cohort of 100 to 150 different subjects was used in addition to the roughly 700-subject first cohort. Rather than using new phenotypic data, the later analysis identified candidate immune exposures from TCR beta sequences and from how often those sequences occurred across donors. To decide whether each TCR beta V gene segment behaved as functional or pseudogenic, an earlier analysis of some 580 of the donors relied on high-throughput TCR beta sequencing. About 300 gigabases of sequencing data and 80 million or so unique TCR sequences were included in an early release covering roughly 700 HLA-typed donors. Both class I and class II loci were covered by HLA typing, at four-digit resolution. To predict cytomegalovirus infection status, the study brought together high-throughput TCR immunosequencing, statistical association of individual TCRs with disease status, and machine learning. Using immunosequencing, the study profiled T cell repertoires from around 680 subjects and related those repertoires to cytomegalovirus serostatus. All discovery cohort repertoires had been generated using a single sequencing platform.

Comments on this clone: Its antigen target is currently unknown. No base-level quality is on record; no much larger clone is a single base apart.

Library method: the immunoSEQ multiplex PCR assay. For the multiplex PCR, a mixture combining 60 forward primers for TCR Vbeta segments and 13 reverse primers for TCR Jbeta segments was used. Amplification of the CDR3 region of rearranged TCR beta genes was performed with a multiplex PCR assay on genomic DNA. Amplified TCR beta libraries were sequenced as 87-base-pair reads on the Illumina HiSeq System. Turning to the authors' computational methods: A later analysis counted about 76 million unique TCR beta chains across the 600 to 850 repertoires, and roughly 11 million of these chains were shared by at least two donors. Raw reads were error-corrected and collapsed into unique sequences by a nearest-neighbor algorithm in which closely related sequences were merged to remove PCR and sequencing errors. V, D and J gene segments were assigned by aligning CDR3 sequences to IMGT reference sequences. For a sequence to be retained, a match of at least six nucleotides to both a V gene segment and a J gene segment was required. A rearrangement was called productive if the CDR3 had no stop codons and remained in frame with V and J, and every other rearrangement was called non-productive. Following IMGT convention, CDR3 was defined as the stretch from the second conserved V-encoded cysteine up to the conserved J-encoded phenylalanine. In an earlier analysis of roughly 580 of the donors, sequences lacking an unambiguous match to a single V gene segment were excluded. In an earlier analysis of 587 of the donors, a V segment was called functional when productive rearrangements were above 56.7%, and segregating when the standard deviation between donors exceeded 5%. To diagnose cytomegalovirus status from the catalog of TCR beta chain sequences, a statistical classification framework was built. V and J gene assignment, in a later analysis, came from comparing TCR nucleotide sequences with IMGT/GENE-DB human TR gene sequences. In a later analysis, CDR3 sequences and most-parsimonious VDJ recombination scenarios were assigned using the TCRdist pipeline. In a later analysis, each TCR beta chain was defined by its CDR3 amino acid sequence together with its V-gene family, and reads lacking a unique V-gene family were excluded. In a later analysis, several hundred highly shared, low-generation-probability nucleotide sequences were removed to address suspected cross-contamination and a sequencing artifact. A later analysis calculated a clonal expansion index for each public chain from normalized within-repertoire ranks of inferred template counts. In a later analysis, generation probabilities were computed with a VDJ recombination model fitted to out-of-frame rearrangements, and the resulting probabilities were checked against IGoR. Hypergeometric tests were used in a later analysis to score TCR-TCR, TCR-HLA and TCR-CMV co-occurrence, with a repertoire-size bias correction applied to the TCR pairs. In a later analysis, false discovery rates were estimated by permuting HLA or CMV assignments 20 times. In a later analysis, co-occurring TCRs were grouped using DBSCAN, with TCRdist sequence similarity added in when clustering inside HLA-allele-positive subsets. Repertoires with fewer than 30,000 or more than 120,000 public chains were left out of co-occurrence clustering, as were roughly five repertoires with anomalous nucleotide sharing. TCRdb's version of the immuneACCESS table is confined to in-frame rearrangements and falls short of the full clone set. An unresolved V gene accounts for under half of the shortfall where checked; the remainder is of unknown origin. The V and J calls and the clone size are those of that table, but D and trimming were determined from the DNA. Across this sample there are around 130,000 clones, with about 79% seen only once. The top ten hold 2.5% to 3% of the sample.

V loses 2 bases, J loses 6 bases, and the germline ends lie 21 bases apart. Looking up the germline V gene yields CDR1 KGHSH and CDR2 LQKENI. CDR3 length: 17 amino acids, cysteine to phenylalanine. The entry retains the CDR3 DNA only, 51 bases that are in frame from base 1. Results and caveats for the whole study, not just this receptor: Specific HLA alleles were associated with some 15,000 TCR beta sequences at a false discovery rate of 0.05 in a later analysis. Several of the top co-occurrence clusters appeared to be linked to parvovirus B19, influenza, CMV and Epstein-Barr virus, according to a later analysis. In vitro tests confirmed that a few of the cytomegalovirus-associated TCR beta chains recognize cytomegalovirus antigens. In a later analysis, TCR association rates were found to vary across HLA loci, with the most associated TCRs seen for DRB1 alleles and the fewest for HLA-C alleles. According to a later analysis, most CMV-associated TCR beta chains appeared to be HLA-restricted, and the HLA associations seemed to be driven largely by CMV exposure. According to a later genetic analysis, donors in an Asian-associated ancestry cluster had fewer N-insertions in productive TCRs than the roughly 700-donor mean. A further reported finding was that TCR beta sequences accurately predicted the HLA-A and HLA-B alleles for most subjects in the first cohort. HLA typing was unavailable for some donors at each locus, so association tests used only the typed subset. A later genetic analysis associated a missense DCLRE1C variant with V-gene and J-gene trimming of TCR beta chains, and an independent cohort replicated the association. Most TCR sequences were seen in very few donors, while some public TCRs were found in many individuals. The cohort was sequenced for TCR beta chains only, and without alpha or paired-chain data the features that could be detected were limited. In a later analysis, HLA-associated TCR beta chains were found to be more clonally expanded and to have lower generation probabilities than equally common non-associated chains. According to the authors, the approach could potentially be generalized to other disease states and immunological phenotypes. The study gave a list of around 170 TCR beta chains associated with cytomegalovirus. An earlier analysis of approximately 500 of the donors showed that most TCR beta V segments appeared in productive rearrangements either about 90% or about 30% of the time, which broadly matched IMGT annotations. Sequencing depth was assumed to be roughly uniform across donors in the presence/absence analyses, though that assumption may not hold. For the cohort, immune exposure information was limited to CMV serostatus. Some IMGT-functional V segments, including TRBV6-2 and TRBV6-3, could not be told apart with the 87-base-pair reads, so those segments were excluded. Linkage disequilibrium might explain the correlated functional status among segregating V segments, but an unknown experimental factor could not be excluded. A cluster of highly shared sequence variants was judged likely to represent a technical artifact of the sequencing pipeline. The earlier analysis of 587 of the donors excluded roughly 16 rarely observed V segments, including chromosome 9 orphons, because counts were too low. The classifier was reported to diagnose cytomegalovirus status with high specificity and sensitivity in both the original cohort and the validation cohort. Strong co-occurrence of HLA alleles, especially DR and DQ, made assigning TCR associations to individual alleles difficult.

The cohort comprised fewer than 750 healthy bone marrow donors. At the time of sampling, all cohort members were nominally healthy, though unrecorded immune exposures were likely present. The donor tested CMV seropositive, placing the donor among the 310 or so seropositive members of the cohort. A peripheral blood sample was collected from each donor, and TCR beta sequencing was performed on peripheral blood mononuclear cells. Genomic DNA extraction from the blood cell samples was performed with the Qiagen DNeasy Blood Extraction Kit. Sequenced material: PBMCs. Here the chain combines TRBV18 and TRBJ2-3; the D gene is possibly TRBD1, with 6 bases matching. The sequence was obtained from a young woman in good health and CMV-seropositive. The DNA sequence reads TGTGCCAGCTCACCAAGGGGTCCGGGACATCTGGGTGATACGCAGTATTTT. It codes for CASSPRGPGHLGDTQYF.